This entry features one T cell receptor (beta chain) sequence. Its specificity is not known. This entry belongs to a study of T-cell reconstitution after alpha-beta-depleted transplantation in children. Overall study findings and caveats: Approximately two months post-transplant, alpha-beta T cells reportedly originated from several hundred expanded graft clones. T-cell counts and diversity at one year following transplant were attributed mainly to newly produced T cells.

Unique molecular identifiers were used to barcode this TCRbeta library. TCRdb passed the PCR reads through MiXCR, listing each CDR3 protein once. In the table there are some 550,000 distinct CDR3 sequences, 20% to 25% of which are singletons. CDR3 length equals 14 residues. The germline V gene encodes CDR1 LNHNV and CDR2 YYDKDF (reference sequence). Trimming cost V 0 bases and J 3 bases, with 5 bases left between them. The sequenced sample was PBMCs, mostly from graft donor cells, obtained 360 days after TCRalphabeta/CD19-depleted stem cell transplant. This receptor was taken from a boy younger than two who had a stem cell transplant for acute myeloid leukemia, so the T cells may come from the graft donor. The chain joins TRBV15 to TRBJ2-2; D uncertain. CDR3 nucleotides: TGTGCCACCAGCAGAGATAGGGACACCGGGGAGCTGTTTTTT. Amino acid sequence: CATSRDRDTGELFF. The entire variable domain, with the rest obtained from reference TRBV15 and TRBJ2-2, is as follows: DAMVIQNPRYQVTQFGKPVTLSCSQTLNHNVMYWYQQKSSQAPKLLFHYYDKDFNNEADTPDNFQSRRPNTSFCFLDIRSPGLGDTAMYLCATSRDRDTGELFFGEGSRLTVL.